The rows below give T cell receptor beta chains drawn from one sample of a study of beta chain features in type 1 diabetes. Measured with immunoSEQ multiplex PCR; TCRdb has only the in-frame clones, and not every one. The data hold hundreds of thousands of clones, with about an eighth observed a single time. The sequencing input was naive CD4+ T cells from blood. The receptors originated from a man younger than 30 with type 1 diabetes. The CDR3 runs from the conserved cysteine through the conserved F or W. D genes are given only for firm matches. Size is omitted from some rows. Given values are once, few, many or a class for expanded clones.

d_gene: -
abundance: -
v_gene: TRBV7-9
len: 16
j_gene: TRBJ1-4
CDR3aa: CASSSLPGQTNEKLFF
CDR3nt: TGTGCCAGCAGCTCACTCCCAGGGCAAACTAATGAAAAACTGTTTTTT

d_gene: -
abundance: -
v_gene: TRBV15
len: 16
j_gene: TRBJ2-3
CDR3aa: CATSRGRVFGTDTQYF
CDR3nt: TGTGCCACCAGCAGAGGGAGGGTTTTTGGAACAGATACGCAGTATTTT

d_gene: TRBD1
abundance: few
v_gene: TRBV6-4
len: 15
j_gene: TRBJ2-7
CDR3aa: CASTPDRDRFYEQYF
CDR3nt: TGTGCCAGCACTCCCGACCGGGACAGATTCTACGAGCAGTACTTC

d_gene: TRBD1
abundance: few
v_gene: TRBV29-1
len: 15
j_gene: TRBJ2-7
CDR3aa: CSASPHRGTPYEQYF
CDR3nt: TGCAGCGCCTCCCCACACAGGGGTACGCCCTACGAGCAGTACTTC

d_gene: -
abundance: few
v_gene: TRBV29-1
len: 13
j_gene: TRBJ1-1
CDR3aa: CSVVQNGDTEAFF
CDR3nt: TGCAGCGTTGTTCAGAATGGGGACACTGAAGCTTTCTTT

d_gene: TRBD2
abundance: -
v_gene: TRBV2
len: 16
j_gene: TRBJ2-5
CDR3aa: CASSLQTSGDVGTQYF
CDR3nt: TGTGCCAGCAGTCTCCAAACTAGCGGAGATGTCGGGACCCAGTACTTC

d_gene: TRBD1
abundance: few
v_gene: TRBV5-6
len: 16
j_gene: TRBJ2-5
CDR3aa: CASSPGDRVFGRTQYF
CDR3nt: TGTGCCAGCAGCCCAGGGGACAGGGTATTTGGTAGGACCCAGTACTTC

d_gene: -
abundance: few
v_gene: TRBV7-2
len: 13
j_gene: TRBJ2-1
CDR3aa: CASSFLPYNEQFF
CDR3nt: TGTGCCAGCAGCTTTTTGCCTTACAATGAGCAGTTCTTC

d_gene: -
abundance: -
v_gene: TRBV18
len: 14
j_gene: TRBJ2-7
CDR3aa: CASSPLEGAYEQYF
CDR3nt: TGTGCCAGCTCACCGCTTGAGGGGGCCTACGAGCAGTACTTC

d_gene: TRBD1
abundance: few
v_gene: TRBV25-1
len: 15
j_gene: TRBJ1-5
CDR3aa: CASSDPDAGGEPQHF
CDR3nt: TGTGCCAGCAGTGATCCCGACGCAGGGGGCGAGCCCCAGCATTTT

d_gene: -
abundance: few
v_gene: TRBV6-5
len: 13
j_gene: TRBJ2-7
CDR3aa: CASSPAFSYEQYF
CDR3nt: TGTGCCAGCAGCCCTGCCTTCTCCTACGAGCAGTACTTC

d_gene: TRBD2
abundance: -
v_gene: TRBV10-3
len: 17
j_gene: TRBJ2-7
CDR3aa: CAIRSGTSGGPSYEQYF
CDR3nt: TGTGCCATCAGATCCGGGACTAGCGGGGGGCCTTCCTACGAGCAGTACTTC

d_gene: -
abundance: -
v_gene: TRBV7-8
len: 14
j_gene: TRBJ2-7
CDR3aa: CASSLGAQAYEQYF
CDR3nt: TGTGCCAGCAGCTTAGGTGCCCAGGCCTACGAGCAGTACTTC

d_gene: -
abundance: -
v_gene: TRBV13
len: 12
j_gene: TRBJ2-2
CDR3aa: CASSFRTGELFF
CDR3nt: TGTGCCAGCAGCTTCAGGACCGGGGAGCTGTTTTTT

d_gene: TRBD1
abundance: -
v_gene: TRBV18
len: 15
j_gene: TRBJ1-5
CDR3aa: CASSTRTGGEEPQHF
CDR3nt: TGTGCCAGCTCAACCCGGACAGGGGGCGAGGAGCCCCAGCATTTT

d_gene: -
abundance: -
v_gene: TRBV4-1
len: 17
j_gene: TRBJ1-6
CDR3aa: CASSQVESGTTNSPLHF
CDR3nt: TGCGCCAGCAGCCAAGTTGAGTCGGGCACTACAAATTCACCCCTCCACTTT

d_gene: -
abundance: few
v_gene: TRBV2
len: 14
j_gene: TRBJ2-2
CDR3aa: CASRDSGNTGELFF
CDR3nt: TGTGCCAGCAGAGATAGCGGGAACACCGGGGAGCTGTTTTTT

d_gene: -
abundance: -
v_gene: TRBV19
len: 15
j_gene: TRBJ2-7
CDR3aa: CASSTLRKSSYEQYF
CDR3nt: TGTGCCAGTAGTACCCTCCGCAAATCCTCCTACGAGCAGTACTTC

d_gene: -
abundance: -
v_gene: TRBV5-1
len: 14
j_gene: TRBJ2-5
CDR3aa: CASSLGQYQETQYF
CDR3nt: TGCGCCAGCAGCTTGGGACAGTACCAAGAGACCCAGTACTTC

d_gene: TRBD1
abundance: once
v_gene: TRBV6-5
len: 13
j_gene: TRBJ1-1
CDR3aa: CASSNYRGGKAFF
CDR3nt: TGTGCCAGCAGCAACTACAGGGGAGGGAAAGCTTTCTTT

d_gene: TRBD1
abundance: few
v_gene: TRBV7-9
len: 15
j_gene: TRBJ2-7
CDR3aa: CASSLAGTVPYEQYF
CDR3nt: TGTGCCAGCAGCTTAGCGGGGACAGTTCCTTACGAGCAGTACTTC

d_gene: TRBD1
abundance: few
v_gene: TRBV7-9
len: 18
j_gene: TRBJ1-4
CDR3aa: CASSLDRGALVPNEKLFF
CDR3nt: TGTGCCAGCAGCTTAGACAGGGGGGCCCTAGTCCCTAATGAAAAACTGTTTTTT

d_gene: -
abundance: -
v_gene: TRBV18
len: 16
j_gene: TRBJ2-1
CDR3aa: CASSPPLWGPYNEQFF
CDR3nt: TGTGCCAGCTCACCACCACTATGGGGCCCCTACAATGAGCAGTTCTTC

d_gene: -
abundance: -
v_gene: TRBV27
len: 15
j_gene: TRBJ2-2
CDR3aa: CASSLGQGPTGELFF
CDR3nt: TGTGCCAGCAGTTTGGGGCAGGGACCCACCGGGGAGCTGTTTTTT

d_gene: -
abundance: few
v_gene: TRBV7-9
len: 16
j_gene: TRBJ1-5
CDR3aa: CASSGGQLGSNQPQHF
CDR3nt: TGTGCCAGCAGCGGTGGACAGCTAGGGTCCAATCAGCCCCAGCATTTT

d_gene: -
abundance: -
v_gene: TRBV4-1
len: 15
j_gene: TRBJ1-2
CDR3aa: CASSQDPRTSYGYTF
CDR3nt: TGCGCCAGCAGCCAAGATCCCAGGACAAGCTATGGCTACACCTTC

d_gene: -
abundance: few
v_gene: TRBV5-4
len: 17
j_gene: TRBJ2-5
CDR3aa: CASSLEISWGLGETQYF
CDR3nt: TGTGCCAGCAGCTTGGAAATTAGCTGGGGCCTCGGCGAGACCCAGTACTTC

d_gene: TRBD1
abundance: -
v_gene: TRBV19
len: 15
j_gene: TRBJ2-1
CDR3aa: CASREDRSSYNEQFF
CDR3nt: TGTGCCAGTAGGGAGGACAGGAGCTCCTACAATGAGCAGTTCTTC

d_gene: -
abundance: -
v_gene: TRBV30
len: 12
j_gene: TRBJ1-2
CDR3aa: CACLGTVYGYTF
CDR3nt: TGTGCCTGCCTAGGAACAGTCTATGGCTACACCTTC

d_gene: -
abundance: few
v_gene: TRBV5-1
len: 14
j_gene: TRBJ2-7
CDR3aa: CASSLRNLEGEQYF
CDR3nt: TGCGCCAGCAGCCTGCGAAACCTTGAAGGAGAGCAGTACTTC

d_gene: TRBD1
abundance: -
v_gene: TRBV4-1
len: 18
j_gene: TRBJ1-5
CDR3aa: CASSQGGTGTASNQPQHF
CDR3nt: TGCGCCAGCAGCCAAGGGGGAACAGGGACAGCAAGCAATCAGCCCCAGCATTTT

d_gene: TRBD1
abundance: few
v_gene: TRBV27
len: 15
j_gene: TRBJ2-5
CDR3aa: CASSPWGTDAETQYF
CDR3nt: TGTGCCAGCAGCCCCTGGGGGACAGACGCAGAGACCCAGTACTTC

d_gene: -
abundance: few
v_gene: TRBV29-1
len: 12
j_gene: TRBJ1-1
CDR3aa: CSVEDRRSEAFF
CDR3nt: TGCAGCGTGGAAGACCGGCGATCTGAAGCTTTCTTT

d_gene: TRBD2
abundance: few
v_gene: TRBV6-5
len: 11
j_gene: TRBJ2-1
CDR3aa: CASTGGSEQFF
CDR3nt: TGTGCCAGCACCGGGGGGTCCGAGCAGTTCTTC

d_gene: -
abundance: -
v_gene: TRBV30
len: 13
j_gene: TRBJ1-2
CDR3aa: CAWSVTLNYGYTF
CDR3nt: TGTGCCTGGAGTGTTACCCTGAACTATGGCTACACCTTC

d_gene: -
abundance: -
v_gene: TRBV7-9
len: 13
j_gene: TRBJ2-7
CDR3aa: CASSLAPVDEQYF
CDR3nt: TGTGCCAGCAGCTTAGCTCCGGTAGACGAGCAGTACTTC

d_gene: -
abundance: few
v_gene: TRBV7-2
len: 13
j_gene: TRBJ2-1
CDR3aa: CASTTRRYNEQFF
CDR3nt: TGTGCCAGCACCACGCGGAGGTACAATGAGCAGTTCTTC

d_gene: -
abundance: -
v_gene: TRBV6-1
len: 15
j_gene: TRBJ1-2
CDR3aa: CASSEKGGRLTGYTF
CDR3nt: TGTGCCAGCAGTGAAAAGGGCGGCCGCCTGACTGGCTACACCTTC

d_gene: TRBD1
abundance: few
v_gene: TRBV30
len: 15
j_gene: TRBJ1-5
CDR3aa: CAWSVRGTGHQPQHF
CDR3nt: TGTGCCTGGAGTGTAAGGGGGACAGGGCACCAGCCCCAGCATTTT